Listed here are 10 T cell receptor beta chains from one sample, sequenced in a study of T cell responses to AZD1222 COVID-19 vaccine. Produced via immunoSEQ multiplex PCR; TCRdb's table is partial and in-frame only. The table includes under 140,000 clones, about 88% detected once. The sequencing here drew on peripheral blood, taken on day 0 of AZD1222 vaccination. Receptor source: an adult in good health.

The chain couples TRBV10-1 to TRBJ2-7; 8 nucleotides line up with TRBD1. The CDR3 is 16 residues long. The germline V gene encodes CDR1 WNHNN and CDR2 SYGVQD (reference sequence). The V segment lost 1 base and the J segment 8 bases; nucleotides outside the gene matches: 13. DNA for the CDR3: TGCGCCAGCAGTGAGTTACTTCGGGACAGGCCTATGAAGCAGTACTTC. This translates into CASSELLRDRPMKQYF.

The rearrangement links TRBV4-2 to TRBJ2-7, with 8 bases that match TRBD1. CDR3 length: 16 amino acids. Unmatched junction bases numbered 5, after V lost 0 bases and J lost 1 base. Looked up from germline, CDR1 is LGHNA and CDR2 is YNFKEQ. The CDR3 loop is CASSQDEGTGSYEQYF. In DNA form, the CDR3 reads TGTGCCAGCAGCCAAGATGAAGGGACAGGTTCCTACGAGCAGTACTTC.

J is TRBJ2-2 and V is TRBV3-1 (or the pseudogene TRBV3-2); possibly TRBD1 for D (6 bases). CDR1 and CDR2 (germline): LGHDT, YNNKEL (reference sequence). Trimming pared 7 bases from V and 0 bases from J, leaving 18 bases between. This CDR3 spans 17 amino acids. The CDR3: CASTTLGAGANTGELFF. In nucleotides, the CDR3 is TGTGCCAGCACCACACTGGGGGCAGGGGCGAACACCGGGGAGCTGTTTTTT.

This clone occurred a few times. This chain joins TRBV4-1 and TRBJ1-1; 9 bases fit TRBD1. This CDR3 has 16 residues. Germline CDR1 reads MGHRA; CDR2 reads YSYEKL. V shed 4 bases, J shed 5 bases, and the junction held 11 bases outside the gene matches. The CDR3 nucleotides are TGCGCCAGCAGCCCAGCCACCGGGACAGGGCTGACTGAAGCTTTCTTT. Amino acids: CASSPATGTGLTEAFF.

The CDR3 is CATSQREGNTEAFF. The CDR3 DNA reads as TGTGCCACCTCGCAACGGGAGGGGAACACTGAAGCTTTCTTT. The J gene is TRBJ1-1, the V gene TRBV19; D is unclear. Germline loops: CDR1 LNHDA, CDR2 SQIVND (reference sequence). The CDR3 runs 14 residues. The V end was cut by 10 bases, the J end by 1 base, with 16 bases between.

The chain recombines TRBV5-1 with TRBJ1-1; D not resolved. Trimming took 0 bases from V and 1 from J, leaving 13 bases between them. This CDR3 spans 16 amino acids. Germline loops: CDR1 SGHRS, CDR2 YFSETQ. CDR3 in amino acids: CASSLGGVRGNTEAFF. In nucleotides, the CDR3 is TGCGCCAGCAGCTTGGGGGGAGTCCGGGGGAACACTGAAGCTTTCTTT.

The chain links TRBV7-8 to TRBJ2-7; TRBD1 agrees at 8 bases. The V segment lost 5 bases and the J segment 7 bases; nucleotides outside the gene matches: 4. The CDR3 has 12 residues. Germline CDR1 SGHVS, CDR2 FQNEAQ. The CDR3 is CASSPGGWEQYF. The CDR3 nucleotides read TGTGCCAGCAGCCCAGGGGGCTGGGAGCAGTACTTC.

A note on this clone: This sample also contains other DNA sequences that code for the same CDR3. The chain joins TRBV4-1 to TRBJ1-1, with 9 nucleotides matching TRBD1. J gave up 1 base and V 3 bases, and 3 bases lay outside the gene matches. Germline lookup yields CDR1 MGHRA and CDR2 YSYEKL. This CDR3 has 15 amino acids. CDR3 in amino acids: CASSQATGGNTEAFF. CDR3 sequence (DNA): TGCGCCAGCAGCCAGGCGACAGGGGGGAACACTGAAGCTTTCTTT.

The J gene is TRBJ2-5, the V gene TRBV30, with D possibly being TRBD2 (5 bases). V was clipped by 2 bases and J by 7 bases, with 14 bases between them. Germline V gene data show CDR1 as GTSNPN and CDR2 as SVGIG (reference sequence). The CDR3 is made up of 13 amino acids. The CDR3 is CAWSITGLGTQYF. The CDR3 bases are TGTGCCTGGAGTATAACGGGATTAGGGACCCAGTACTTC. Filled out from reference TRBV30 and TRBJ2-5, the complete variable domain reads SQTIHQWPATLVQPVGSPLSLECTVEGTSNPNLYWYRQAAGRGLQLLFYSVGIGQISSEVPQNLSASRPQDRQFILSSKKLLLSDSGFYLCAWSITGLGTQYFGPGTRLLVL.

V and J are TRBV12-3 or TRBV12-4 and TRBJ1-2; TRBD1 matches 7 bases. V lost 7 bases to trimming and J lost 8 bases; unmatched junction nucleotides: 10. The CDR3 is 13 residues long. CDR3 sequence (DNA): TGTGCCAGCACCAAACAGGGGCTCGGGGGCTACACCTTC. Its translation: CASTKQGLGGYTF.